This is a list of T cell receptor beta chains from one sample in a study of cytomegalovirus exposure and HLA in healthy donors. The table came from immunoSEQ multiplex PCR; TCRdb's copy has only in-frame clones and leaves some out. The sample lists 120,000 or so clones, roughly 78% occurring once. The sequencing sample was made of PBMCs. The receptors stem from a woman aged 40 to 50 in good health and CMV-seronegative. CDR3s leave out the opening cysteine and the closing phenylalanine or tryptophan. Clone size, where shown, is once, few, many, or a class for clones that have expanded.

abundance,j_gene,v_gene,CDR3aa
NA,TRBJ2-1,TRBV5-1,ASRTGTSGINEQF
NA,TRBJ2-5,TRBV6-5,ASSYSPRGQETQY
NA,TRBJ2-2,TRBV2,ASSEAAGSSGELF
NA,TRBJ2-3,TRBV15,ATSRDPLGRITDTQY
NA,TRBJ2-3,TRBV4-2,ASSLDRNTDTQY
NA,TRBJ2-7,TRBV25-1,ASSRNSGYEQY
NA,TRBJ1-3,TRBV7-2,ASSSQGWSGNTIY
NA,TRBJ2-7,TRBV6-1,ASIGDSAYEQY
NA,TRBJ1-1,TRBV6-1,ASQWGVYTEAF
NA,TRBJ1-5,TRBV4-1,ASSQAQGWGNQPQH
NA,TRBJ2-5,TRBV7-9,ASSPFRGNQETQY
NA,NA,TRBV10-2,ASGQGTYEQY
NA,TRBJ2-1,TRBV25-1,ASGGLAGGFEQF
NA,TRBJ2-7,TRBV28,ASSKKGGAGVQY
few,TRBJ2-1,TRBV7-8,ASSWGSGRVNEQF
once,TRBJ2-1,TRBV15,ATSRIVAGGPNEQF
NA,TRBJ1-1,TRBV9,ASSATGEPEAF
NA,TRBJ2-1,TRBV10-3,AISDVSAGRPEQF
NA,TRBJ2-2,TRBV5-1,ASSLAEGNTGELF
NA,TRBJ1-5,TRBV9,ASSVDGGTQPQH
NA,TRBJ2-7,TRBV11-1,ASSLGSGSSYEQY
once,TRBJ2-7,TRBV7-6,ASSPEASGSAEQY
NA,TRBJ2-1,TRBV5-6,ASRAAGAAYNEQF
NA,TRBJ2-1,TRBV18,ASSPSVRDSSSYNEQF
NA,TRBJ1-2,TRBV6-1,ASSDLQGASGYT
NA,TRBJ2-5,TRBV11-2,ASSLRGVPVAGGETQY
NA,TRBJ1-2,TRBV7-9,ASSLSTGPPGGYT